This T cell receptor beta chain was identified in a study of blood T cell repertoires in COVID-19. Background on the study: Some COVID-19 samples were acute and others convalescent; all came from the United States, Italy and Spain. Sample material is recorded as cDNA or gDNA derived from T cells, B-cell-depleted T cells, or PBMCs.

Per the study methods: The assay estimated nucleated cells by amplifying reference gene primers. Data came from immunoSEQ multiplex PCR; TCRdb stores just in-frame clones and leaves some out. That table gives V, J and clone size, and the DNA gave D and trimming. The sample lists under 65,000 clones; about nine tenths were seen once. The CDR3 is made up of 15 amino acids. The germline gives CDR1 MNHEY, CDR2 SVGAGI. The J segment lost 8 bases and the V segment lost 6 bases, leaving 12 bases of the junction unmatched. The chain joins TRBV6-5 to TRBJ2-1; 8 bases line up with TRBD2. The source of this sequence is a woman of 80 years or more with active COVID-19. Material for sequencing was peripheral blood. CDR3 in amino acids: CASRDPGLEIHEQFF. The CDR3 DNA is TGTGCCAGCAGGGACCCGGGACTAGAGATCCATGAGCAGTTCTTC.